This T cell receptor (beta chain) was captured by sequencing in a study of blood T cell repertoires in COVID-19. Study background: The origin of the acute and convalescent COVID-19 samples was the United States, Italy and Spain.

The repertoire was sequenced with immunoSEQ multiplex PCR; TCRdb's copy has only in-frame clones and lacks some. The repertoire consists of 400,000 to 450,000 clones, with about 92% occurring once and the leading ten covering approximately 0.55%. This clone was counted once. Trimming took 7 bases from V and 4 from J, leaving 20 bases between them. Germline assignment: CDR1 SGDLS and CDR2 YYNGEE. The CDR3 loop spans 15 amino acids. The chain is built from TRBV9 and TRBJ1-2, with D possibly being TRBD1 (5 bases). Sequencing input: PBMCs or T cells enriched from blood (not recorded which). This receptor was identified in a young man who had recovered from COVID-19. CDR3 sequence (DNA): TGTGCCAGCTCACTCAGGGAAGGAGGGATCTATGGCTACACCTTC. It specifies CASSLREGGIYGYTF.